This T cell receptor (beta chain) is drawn from a study of blood T cell repertoires in COVID-19. About the study: Recovered status applied to Cohort 3 donors who had two consecutive negative PCRs. It also applied to those with clearance or with symptom resolution.

The CDR3 is 14 residues long. V lost 2 bases to trimming and J lost 5 bases, with 13 bases between them. The V gene's germline CDR1 is MNHEY and CDR2 SVGAGI. The participants were between roughly 18 and 100 years old and came from roughly 24 US areas. As processed by the authors: Nucleated cell number was recorded as an estimate derived from reference gene primer amplification. Only in-frame clones appear in the TCRdb table, and some are missing; sequencing was by immunoSEQ multiplex PCR. V, J and clone size were drawn from that table, and D and trimming were deduced from the DNA. The table lists approximately 170,000 clones, roughly 78% of them singletons.

The sequenced material came from PBMCs or T cells enriched from blood (not recorded which). The clonotype was recovered from a woman aged 70-85 years in a cohort exposed to, infected with or recovered from COVID-19 (not recorded which). The genes are TRBV6-5 and TRBJ2-7; maybe TRBD1 (5 bases). CDR3 amino acids: CASSYAGQGHEQYF. Written as DNA, the CDR3 is TGTGCCAGCAGTTACGCCGGGCAGGGCCACGAGCAGTACTTC.